This T cell receptor beta chain is from a study of Graves' ophthalmopathy and Graves' hyperthyroidism. CDR1 is SGHTA, CDR2 FQGTGA, per germline. V gave up 1 base and J gave up 4 bases; unmatched junction bases: 13. CDR3 length: 19 residues. There are many counts of this clonotype. Scientists amplified the TCR beta CDR3 regions from RNA transcripts. Scientists carried out first-round RT-PCR using HTBI primers and then a second-round multiplex PCR. TCRdb re-analysed the multiplex PCR reads in MiXCR, keeping a single row per CDR3 protein. The repertoire holds about 220,000 distinct CDR3 sequences, with around a fifth as singletons.

The rearrangement links TRBV7-3 to TRBJ2-5, with TRBD2 matching 12 bases. The TCR originated in a woman between 50 and 59 years old with Graves' ophthalmopathy. Sequencing input: peripheral blood. The CDR3 region is CASSLKPGTSGPRGETQYF. CDR3 nucleotides: TGTGCCAGCAGCTTAAAACCCGGGACTAGCGGGCCTAGGGGAGAGACCCAGTACTTC.